This T cell receptor beta chain appears in the sequencing data of a study of CD8 T cells in Susac syndrome. The length of the CDR3 is 11 residues. The germline V and J ends were trimmed by 9 bases and 5 bases, with 10 bases remaining between them. Reverse transcription of roughly 0.5 to 1 ug RNA was carried out with random hexamers. Via MiXCR, TCRdb re-called the immunoSEQ multiplex PCR reads, giving one row per CDR3 protein. The repertoire holds roughly 200,000 distinct CDR3 sequences, with nearly 97% as singletons. The clonotype originates from a human donor with multiple sclerosis. The chain is built from TRBV12-3 or TRBV12-4 and TRBJ1-1, with D unresolved. The sample comprised CD4+ T cells from PBMCs. This chain's CDR3 is CASSMGTEAFF. Written as DNA, the CDR3 is TGTGCCAGTTCGATGGGAACTGAAGCTTTCTTT.